This T cell receptor beta chain was observed in a study of PD-1 blockade in mismatch repair-deficient tumors. The overall study: Patients had eleven to twelve mismatch repair-deficient cancer types, all previously treated and progressing.

Produced via immunoSEQ multiplex PCR; TCRdb's table is partial and in-frame only. The sample has roughly 16,000 clones, about 80% seen once. Concerning this clone: Antigen specificity is unknown.

CDR1 and CDR2 from the germline V gene are SGHTA and FQGTGA. Losses at the gene ends were 1 base for V and 10 bases for J; bases not matched to a gene: 5. The CDR3 is 15 amino acids. PCR or immunohistochemistry showed mismatch repair deficiency in every enrolled patient. TCR sequencing covered three patients who responded to pembrolizumab. Study observations and caveats: Tumor-resident clones, often undetectable pretreatment in blood, expanded then contracted after pembrolizumab.

This chain connects TRBV7-3 to TRBJ1-6; 9 bases map to TRBD1. Sequences were derived from PBMCs, sampled 4 weeks after starting pembrolizumab. The sequence was collected from an adult with mismatch repair-deficient cancer. CDR3 sequence (DNA): TGTGCCAGCAGCTTAAAGGGACAGGGTGACTCACCCCTCCACTTT. It translates to CASSLKGQGDSPLHF.